This is a list of T cell receptor beta chains from one sample in a study of blood T cell repertoires in COVID-19. Sequencing was performed with immunoSEQ multiplex PCR; in TCRdb, only in-frame clones are kept and a portion is missing. Of roughly 38,000 clones listed, over 65% are singletons. Sequencing was performed on peripheral blood. The origin of the receptors is a man between 60 and 75 years old with active COVID-19. CDR3s include the opening cysteine and the closing phenylalanine or tryptophan. D genes are given only for firm matches. Clone size appears in some rows only: once, few, many, or a class for an expanded clone.

j_call | clone_size | v_call | d_call | cdr3_nt | cdr3_aa
TRBJ2-2 | NA | TRBV6-5 | TRBD2 | TGTGCCAGCTTTTGGCGGGGGGGCCCCCCCGGGGAGCTGTTTTTT | CASFWRGGPPGELFF
TRBJ2-5 | NA | TRBV30 | TRBD1 | TGTGCCTGGACTCAGACAGGGGCCGCAGGGGAGACCCAGTACTTC | CAWTQTGAAGETQYF
TRBJ2-7 | few | TRBV5-6 | NA | TGTGCCAGCAGCTGGGGGGACAGAGTCTACGAGCAGTACTTC | CASSWGDRVYEQYF
TRBJ2-1 | NA | TRBV3-1/TRBV3-2 | NA | TGTGCCAGCAGCCCAGGGTCGAATGAGCAGTTCTTC | CASSPGSNEQFF
TRBJ2-7 | NA | TRBV4-1 | NA | TGCGCCAGCAGCCAAGATCAGGGGCTACTCTACGAGCAGTACTTC | CASSQDQGLLYEQYF
TRBJ2-5 | NA | TRBV6-5 | NA | TGTGCCAGCAGCCGTCCAGGGACTCAAGAGACCCAGTACTTC | CASSRPGTQETQYF
TRBJ2-7 | NA | TRBV9 | TRBD1 | TGTGCCAGCAGCGCGGCGACAGGGGTCGAGCAGTACTTC | CASSAATGVEQYF
TRBJ1-6 | NA | TRBV11-2 | NA | TGTGCCAGCAGCTTAGGCGTTTCACCCCTCCACTTT | CASSLGVSPLHF
TRBJ1-2 | NA | TRBV25-1 | TRBD1 | TGTGCCAGCAGTGCAATGACAGGGGGATATGGCTACACCTTC | CASSAMTGGYGYTF
TRBJ2-5 | NA | TRBV5-1 | NA | TGCGCCAGCAGCTTGTGGGGACTGTCAGAGACCCAGTACTTC | CASSLWGLSETQYF
TRBJ1-1 | NA | TRBV30 | NA | TGTGCCTGGAGTGTAGGGACTCGAGAAGCTTTCTTT | CAWSVGTREAFF
TRBJ1-1 | NA | TRBV5-1 | TRBD1 | TGCGCCAGCAGCCCCTTCACAGGGGGCGCGAACACTGAAGCTTTCTTT | CASSPFTGGANTEAFF
TRBJ1-2 | NA | TRBV30 | NA | TGTGCCTGGAGTGTACAGGCGGCTCTCGTTGGGGGCTACACCTTC | CAWSVQAALVGGYTF
TRBJ2-7 | NA | TRBV5-4 | NA | TGTGCCAGCAGCTTCGGCGGGTCCTACGAGCAGTACTTC | CASSFGGSYEQYF
TRBJ1-1 | NA | TRBV4-3 | TRBD1 | TGCGCCAGCAGCCAGCTCGGGACAGTTAACACTGAAGCTTTCTTT | CASSQLGTVNTEAFF
TRBJ1-3 | NA | TRBV27 | NA | TGTGCCAGCAGCCCTACAGGGTTCTCTGGAAACACCATATATTTT | CASSPTGFSGNTIYF
TRBJ1-1 | once | TRBV5-1 | TRBD1 | TGCGCCAGCAGCTTAATTTCAGGGGGCGGCACTGAAGCTTTCTTT | CASSLISGGGTEAFF
TRBJ1-2 | few | TRBV18 | NA | TGTGCCAGCTCACCGGGCAGAGACTATGGCTACACCTTC | CASSPGRDYGYTF
TRBJ2-7 | NA | TRBV4-3 | TRBD2 | TGCGCCAGCAGCCAAGAGACGGGGGGTCTCTACGAGCAGTACTTC | CASSQETGGLYEQYF
TRBJ2-1 | NA | TRBV24-1 | TRBD1 | TGTGCCACCAGTGAACCGACAGGGAGTGAGCAGTTCTTC | CATSEPTGSEQFF
TRBJ2-6 | once | TRBV10-3 | TRBD1 | TGTGCCGTCTCGACAGGGGCACACTCTGGGGCCAACGTCCTGACTTTC | CAVSTGAHSGANVLTF
TRBJ2-7 | NA | TRBV12-2 | NA | TGTGCAAGTCGCTTAGCGCGGCAGGGCACGGAGCAGTACTTC | CASRLARQGTEQYF
TRBJ2-1 | NA | TRBV4-3 | NA | TGCGCCAGCAGCCAAGGTAACAGTCTCTCCTACAATGAGCAGTTCTTC | CASSQGNSLSYNEQFF
TRBJ1-2 | few | TRBV30 | NA | TGTGCCTGGAGTGTACTATTGACAGCCTATGGCTACACCTTC | CAWSVLLTAYGYTF
TRBJ1-2 | once | TRBV2 | NA | TGTGCCAGCAGTGATCGGGGACTTAGCTATGGCTACACCTTC | CASSDRGLSYGYTF
TRBJ2-2 | NA | TRBV4-1 | NA | TGCGCCAGCAGCCCACCCGGTACCGGGGTGAACACCGGGGAGCTGTTTTTT | CASSPPGTGVNTGELFF
TRBJ1-2 | NA | TRBV24-1 | NA | TGTGCCACCAGTGAGCGTGGACTGGGAGGCTACACCTTC | CATSERGLGGYTF
TRBJ2-1 | NA | TRBV7-6 | TRBD2 | TGTGCCAGCAGCGCCCTCTTTTCAGCGGGGCGTCATGAGCAGTTCTTC | CASSALFSAGRHEQFF
TRBJ2-3 | NA | TRBV2 | NA | TGTGCCAGTGGGGAGGAGGTGAGGTATTTT | CASGEEVRYF
TRBJ1-2 | NA | TRBV5-1 | NA | TGCGCCAGCAGCTTGGTTGGAGGGCCAAACTATGGCTACACCTTC | CASSLVGGPNYGYTF
TRBJ2-3 | NA | TRBV11-2 | NA | TGTGCCAGCAGCGCTTCGGGGGGCACAGATACGCAGTATTTT | CASSASGGTDTQYF
TRBJ2-2 | NA | TRBV10-3 | TRBD1 | TGTGCCATCAGTGAGTCGGTTGCCTGCTACTTGACAGGGGATGTCCAAACCGGGGAGCTGTTTTTT | CAISESVACYLTGDVQTGELFF
TRBJ2-7 | NA | TRBV18 | TRBD2 | TGTGCCAGCTTACCAAACGGACTAGCGGTATCCCCCGAGCAGTACTTC | CASLPNGLAVSPEQYF
TRBJ1-1 | NA | TRBV6-4 | NA | TGTGCCAGCAGGGGGTTTCGGGGAGGGCGGACTGAAGCTTTCTTT | CASRGFRGGRTEAFF
TRBJ2-5 | NA | TRBV5-1 | NA | TGCGCCAGCAGCTTGGACCTAACGGAGACCCAGTACTTC | CASSLDLTETQYF
TRBJ1-3 | few | TRBV18 | NA | TGTGCCAGCTCACCGGCGACAGACTCTGGAAACACCATATATTTT | CASSPATDSGNTIYF
TRBJ2-7 | once | TRBV19 | NA | TGTGCCAGTAGTATCCTGGGCGGGGACGAGCAGTACTTC | CASSILGGDEQYF
TRBJ2-1 | NA | TRBV11-3 | TRBD2 | TGTGCCAGCAGCTTAGGGACTAGCGGCCACAATGAGCAGTTCTTC | CASSLGTSGHNEQFF
TRBJ1-4 | NA | TRBV5-1 | TRBD1 | TGCGCCAGCAGCCCGGGACAGGATCGGGAAAAACTGTTTTTT | CASSPGQDREKLFF
TRBJ2-1 | NA | TRBV7-2 | TRBD2 | TGTGCCAGCAGCTTAGTCGCCTCACCGGGGGGTGAGCAGTTCTTC | CASSLVASPGGEQFF